The present T cell receptor beta chain was sequenced within a study of cytomegalovirus exposure and HLA in healthy donors. Across the study: Sequencing of about 179 million T cells in an earlier analysis found more than 100 million unique TCR beta sequences.

Regarding the study as a whole: TCR beta chain V- and J-gene trimming was linked, in a later analysis, to a missense variant in DCLRE1C. There were a few CMV-associated chains whose specificity for CMV antigens was confirmed in vitro. A later look showed TCR association rates differing by HLA locus, highest for DRB1 and lowest for HLA-C.

Regarding this clone: What it binds is unknown.

Trimming cost V 3 bases and J 0 bases, with 11 bases left between them. The CDR3 contains 15 residues. In germline, CDR1 is SGHNT, CDR2 YENEEA. Amplification used 60 Vbeta primers and 13 Jbeta primers. Sequencing used immunoSEQ multiplex PCR; TCRdb keeps in-frame clones, though not all of them. The data contain around 300,000 clones, roughly 70% of them singletons. The specimen was PBMCs. This receptor was obtained from a female donor in good health and CMV-seronegative. The chain carries TRBV11-3 and TRBJ1-1, with D possibly matching TRBD1 (6 bases). CDR3 sequence: CASSLGGRMNTEAFF. The CDR3 DNA follows: TGTGCCAGCAGCTTGGGGGGGCGTATGAACACTGAAGCTTTCTTT.